This entry is about one T cell receptor beta chain. The method was immunoSEQ multiplex PCR; TCRdb's version includes in-frame clones alone and lacks a portion of them. The repertoire consists of some 140,000 clones, with roughly 80% occurring once and the leading ten covering 9.5% to 12%. The CDR3 is made up of 15 amino acids. V lost 6 bases, J lost 3 bases, and 9 bases stayed unmatched. Germline CDR1 is LNHDA and CDR2 is SQIVND (reference sequence). The source of the sample is a study of blood T cell repertoires in COVID-19. V gene TRBV19 combines with J gene TRBJ2-3; TRBD1 agrees at 7 bases. The TCR sequence derives from a man in his fifties or sixties who had recovered from COVID-19. The sample was peripheral blood. CDR3 amino acids: CASRLTQGSTDTQYF. The CDR3 bases are TGTGCCAGTAGGCTAACACAGGGGAGTACAGATACGCAGTATTTT.